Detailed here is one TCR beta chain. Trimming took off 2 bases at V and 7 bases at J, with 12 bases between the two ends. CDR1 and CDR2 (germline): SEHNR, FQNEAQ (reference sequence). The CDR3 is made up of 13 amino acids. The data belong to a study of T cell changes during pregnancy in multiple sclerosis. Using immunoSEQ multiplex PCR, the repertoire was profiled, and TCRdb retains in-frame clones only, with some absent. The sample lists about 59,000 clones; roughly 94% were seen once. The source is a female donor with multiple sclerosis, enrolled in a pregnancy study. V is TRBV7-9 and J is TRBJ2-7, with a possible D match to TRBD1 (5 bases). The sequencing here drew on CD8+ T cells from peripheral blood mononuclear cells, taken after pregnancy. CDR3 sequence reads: CASSLIEGEEQYF. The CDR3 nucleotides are TGTGCCAGCAGCTTAATAGAAGGGGAAGAGCAGTACTTC.